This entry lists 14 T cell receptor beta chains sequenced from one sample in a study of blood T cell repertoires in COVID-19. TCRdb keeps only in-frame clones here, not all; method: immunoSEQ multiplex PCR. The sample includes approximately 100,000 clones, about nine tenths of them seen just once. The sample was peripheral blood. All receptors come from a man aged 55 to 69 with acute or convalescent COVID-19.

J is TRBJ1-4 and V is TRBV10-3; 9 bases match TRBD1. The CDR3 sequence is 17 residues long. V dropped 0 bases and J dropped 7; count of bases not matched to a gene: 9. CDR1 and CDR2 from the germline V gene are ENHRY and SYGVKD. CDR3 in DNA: TGTGCCATCAGTGAGTCTAGTCCGGGACAGGGAGGTGAAAAACTGTTTTTT. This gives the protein CAISESSPGQGGEKLFF.

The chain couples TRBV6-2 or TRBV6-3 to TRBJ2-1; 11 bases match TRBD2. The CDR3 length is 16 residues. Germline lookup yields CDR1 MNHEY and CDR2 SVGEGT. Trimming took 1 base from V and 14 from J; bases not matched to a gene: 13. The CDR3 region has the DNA TGTGCCAGCAGTTACTATGGGCTAGCGGGAGGAGTTGGGGAGTTCTTC. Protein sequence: CASSYYGLAGGVGEFF.

The CDR3 loop reads CASSFIASGGGDTQYF. CDR3 sequence (DNA): TGTGCCAGCAGCTTTATCGCTAGCGGGGGAGGGGATACGCAGTATTTT. The J gene is TRBJ2-3, the V gene TRBV5-5; 10 bases line up with TRBD2. V lost 2 bases to trimming and J lost 6 bases; unmatched junction nucleotides: 9. The CDR3 extends over 16 amino acids. CDR1 and CDR2 from the germline V gene are SGHKS and YYEKEE (reference sequence).

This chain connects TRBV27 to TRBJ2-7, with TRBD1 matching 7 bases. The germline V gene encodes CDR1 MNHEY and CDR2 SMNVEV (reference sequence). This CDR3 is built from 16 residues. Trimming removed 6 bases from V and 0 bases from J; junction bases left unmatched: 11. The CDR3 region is CASRTRQGVPSYEQYV. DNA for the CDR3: TGTGCCAGCAGGACTCGACAGGGAGTCCCCTCCTACGAGCAGTACGTC.

Here the CDR3 reads CASSWGTGGNQPQHF. The DNA for the CDR3 is TGCGCCAGCAGCTGGGGGACAGGGGGAAATCAGCCCCAGCATTTT. This chain uses TRBV5-1 with TRBJ1-5; 11 positions agree with TRBD1. Germline assignment: CDR1 SGHRS and CDR2 YFSETQ. The length of the CDR3 is 15 residues. V gave up 3 bases and J gave up 4 bases; unmatched junction bases: 3.

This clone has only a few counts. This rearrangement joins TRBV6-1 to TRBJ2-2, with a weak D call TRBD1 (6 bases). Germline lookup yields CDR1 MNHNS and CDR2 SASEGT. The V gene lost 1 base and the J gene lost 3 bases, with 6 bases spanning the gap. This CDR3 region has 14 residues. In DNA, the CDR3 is TGTGCCAGCAGTGAAGGGACAGACACCGGGGAGCTGTTTTTT. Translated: CASSEGTDTGELFF.

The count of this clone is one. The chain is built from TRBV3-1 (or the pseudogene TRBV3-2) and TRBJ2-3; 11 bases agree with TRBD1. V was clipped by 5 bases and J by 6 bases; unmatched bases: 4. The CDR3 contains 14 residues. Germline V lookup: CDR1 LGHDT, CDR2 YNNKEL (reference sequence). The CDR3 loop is CASSWTGGKDTQYF. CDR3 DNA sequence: TGTGCCAGCAGCTGGACAGGGGGCAAGGATACGCAGTATTTT.

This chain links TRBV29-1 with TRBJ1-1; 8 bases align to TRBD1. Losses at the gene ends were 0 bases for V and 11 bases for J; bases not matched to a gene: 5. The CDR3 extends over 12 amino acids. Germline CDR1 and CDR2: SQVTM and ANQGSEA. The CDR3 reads CSVEDPQGAAFF. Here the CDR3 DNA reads TGCAGCGTTGAAGATCCCCAGGGGGCGGCTTTCTTT.

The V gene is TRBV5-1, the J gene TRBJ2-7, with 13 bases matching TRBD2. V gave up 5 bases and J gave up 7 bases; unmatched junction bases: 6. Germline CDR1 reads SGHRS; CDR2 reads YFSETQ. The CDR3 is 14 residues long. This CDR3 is CASRQGLAGDEQYF. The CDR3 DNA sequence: TGCGCCAGCAGACAAGGACTAGCGGGAGATGAGCAGTACTTC.

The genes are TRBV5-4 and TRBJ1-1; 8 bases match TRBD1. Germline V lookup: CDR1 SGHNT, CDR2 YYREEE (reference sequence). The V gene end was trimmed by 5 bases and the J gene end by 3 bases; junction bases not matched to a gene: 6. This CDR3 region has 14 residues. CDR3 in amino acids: CASRLDRADTEAFF. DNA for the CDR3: TGTGCCAGCAGGCTGGACAGGGCGGACACTGAAGCTTTCTTT. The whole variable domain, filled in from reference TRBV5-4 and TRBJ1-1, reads ETGVTQSPTHLIKTRGQQVTLRCSSQSGHNTVSWYQQALGQGPQFIFQYYREEENGRGNFPPRFSGLQFPNYSSELNVNALELDDSALYLCASRLDRADTEAFFGQGTRLTVV.

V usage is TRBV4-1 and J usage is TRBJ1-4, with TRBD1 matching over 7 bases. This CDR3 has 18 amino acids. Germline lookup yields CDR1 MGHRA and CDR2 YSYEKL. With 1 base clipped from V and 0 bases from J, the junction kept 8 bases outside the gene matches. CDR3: CASSQGLGGTATNEKLFF. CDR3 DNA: TGCGCCAGCAGCCAAGGGTTAGGGGGCACAGCAACTAATGAAAAACTGTTTTTT.

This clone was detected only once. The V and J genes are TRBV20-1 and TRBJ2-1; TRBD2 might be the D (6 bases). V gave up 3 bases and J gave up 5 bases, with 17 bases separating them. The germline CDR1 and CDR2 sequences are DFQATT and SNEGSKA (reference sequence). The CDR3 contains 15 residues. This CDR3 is CSASTGRWAHNEQFF. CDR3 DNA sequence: TGCAGTGCTAGTACGGGGAGGTGGGCTCACAATGAGCAGTTCTTC.

This CDR3 reads CAISDDRGLGNQPQHF. The CDR3 nucleotides read TGTGCCATCAGTGACGACAGGGGGCTTGGCAATCAGCCCCAGCATTTT. The rearrangement uses TRBV10-3 and TRBJ1-5; 10 positions match TRBD1. Germline loops: CDR1 ENHRY, CDR2 SYGVKD. CDR3 size: 16 residues. The junction had 4 bases not matched to a gene; V was cut back by 3 bases and J by 2 bases.

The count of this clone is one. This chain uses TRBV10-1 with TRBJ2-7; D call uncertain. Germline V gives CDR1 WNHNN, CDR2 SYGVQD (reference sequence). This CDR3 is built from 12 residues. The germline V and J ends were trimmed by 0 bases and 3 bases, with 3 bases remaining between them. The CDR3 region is CASSESYYEQYF. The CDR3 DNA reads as TGCGCCAGCAGTGAGTCGTACTACGAGCAGTACTTC.